The clone carrying this T cell receptor (beta chain) was picked up many times. What it recognizes is unknown. Cells sorted as Tregs were CD4+, CD25+ and CD127-/low. Notes on the study in general: Tumor Tregs overlapped most with tumor, then blood, naive CD4+ cells. Whole repertoires were not studied in the larger cohort, only one V-J beta rearrangement. In terms of TCR gene usage, tumor memory CD4+ T cells clustered together with blood and lymph node memory CD4+ cells, as well as with lymph node naive CD4+ cells.

This CDR3 contains 13 residues. With V trimmed by 7 bases and J by 4 bases, 4 bases remained unmatched. The V gene's germline CDR1 is SQVTM and CDR2 ANQGSEA. Constant-region reverse primers amplified full-length variable regions, followed by semi-nested Nested Universal Primer A PCR. One entry per CDR3 protein, called by TCRdb with MiXCR from the 5' RACE reads. The table records tens of thousands of distinct CDR3 sequences, 26% of them present only once. Input material: tumor-infiltrating Tregs sorted from the breast tumor. This receptor was taken from a female donor with breast cancer. The V and J genes are TRBV29-1 and TRBJ2-3; TRBD1 agrees at 11 bases. The CDR3 here is CSAPDRGPDTQYF. CDR3 DNA: TGCAGCGCTCCGGACAGGGGGCCAGATACGCAGTATTTT.